Listed below are T cell receptor beta chains from one sample, sequenced in a study of CD8 T cells in ankylosing spondylitis. TCRdb called the 5' RACE reads again in MiXCR, with one record for every CDR3 protein. The data hold 350,000 or so distinct CDR3 sequences, with roughly 15% observed a single time. The source material was blood, either unsorted or a sorted T cell fraction (not recorded which). Every receptor here comes from a male donor with ankylosing spondylitis or in good health (not recorded which). The CDR3 runs from the conserved cysteine through the conserved F or W. D genes are given only for firm matches. Only part of the rows carry a size: once, few, many, or a class if the clone is expanded.

-,TRBJ2-3,TRBV7-9,-,TGTGCCAGCAGCTTAGGCGAGCCGGAGGATACGCAGTATTTT,CASSLGEPEDTQYF
-,TRBJ2-5,TRBV20-1,-,TGCAGTGCTAGAGATCCAGGGAGAGGAGAGACCCAGTACTTC,CSARDPGRGETQYF
-,TRBJ1-1,TRBV20-1,TRBD1,TGCAGTGCTAAAACAGGGGGCCCGAACACTGAAGCTTTCTTT,CSAKTGGPNTEAFF
few,TRBJ2-7,TRBV9,-,TGTGCCAGCAGCGTAGAAGGAAGGGGGACCTACGAGCAGTACTTC,CASSVEGRGTYEQYF
-,TRBJ2-5,TRBV11-2,-,TGTGCCAGCAGCTCGGGGCTAGTAGAGACCCAGTACTTC,CASSSGLVETQYF
few,TRBJ2-5,TRBV5-6,-,TGTGCCAGCAGCTTGGACAGGGTTGAGACCCAGTACTTC,CASSLDRVETQYF
-,TRBJ2-1,TRBV12-3/TRBV12-4,-,TGTGCCAGCACCTCATCGACGGAGAACAATGAGCAGTTCTTC,CASTSSTENNEQFF
-,TRBJ2-7,TRBV25-1,TRBD1,TGTGCCAGCTCAACAGGGGGCTCTAGCTCCTACGAGCAGTACTTC,CASSTGGSSSYEQYF
many,TRBJ1-1,TRBV6-5,-,TGTGCCAGCAGTTACTCGAGGGGGTCGGCTGAAGCTTTCTTT,CASSYSRGSAEAFF
few,TRBJ2-5,TRBV20-1,TRBD2,TGCAGTGCTGTACCGGGGTGGGGGAGTAGCGGGGGAGAGACCCAGTACTTC,CSAVPGWGSSGGETQYF
-,TRBJ2-5,TRBV5-6,-,TGTGCCAGCAGCTTTTCGGGATTGACAGTAACCTCAGAGACCCAGTACTTC,CASSFSGLTVTSETQYF
few,TRBJ2-6,TRBV30,-,TGTGCCTGGAGTGTGCCAGGTGGGGCCAACGTCCTGACTTTC,CAWSVPGGANVLTF
few,TRBJ1-1,TRBV27,-,TGTGCCAGCAGTTTATCGAGGAGGGGGAACACTGAAGCTTTCTTT,CASSLSRRGNTEAFF
-,TRBJ1-2,TRBV12-3/TRBV12-4,TRBD1,TGTGCCAGCACAGGACAGGGGGCCGGCTATGGCTACACCTTC,CASTGQGAGYGYTF
-,TRBJ2-5,TRBV30,TRBD1,TGTGCCTGTACACGCGACAGGGGAGAGACCCAGTACTTC,CACTRDRGETQYF
few,TRBJ2-3,TRBV7-8,-,TGTGCCAGCACCTCGCCTGGGGGCACAGATACGCAGTATTTT,CASTSPGGTDTQYF
-,TRBJ2-5,TRBV5-1,-,TGCGCCAGCAGCTTTTTAGGGGTTCAAGAGACCCAGTACTTC,CASSFLGVQETQYF
few,TRBJ2-7,TRBV12-3/TRBV12-4,-,TGTGCCAGCGGGACTGTCAACTACGAGCAGTACTTC,CASGTVNYEQYF
many,TRBJ1-4,TRBV5-1,TRBD1,TGCGCCAGCAGCCCGGGGACAGGAGGAGAAAAACTGTTTTTT,CASSPGTGGEKLFF
many,TRBJ2-3,TRBV10-2,-,TGCGCCAGCAGGAGGATGGGGGGCACAGATACGCAGTATTTT,CASRRMGGTDTQYF
many,TRBJ2-2,TRBV5-6,TRBD1,TGTGCCAGCAGCTCGGGACAGGCGGACACCGGGGAGCTGTTTTTT,CASSSGQADTGELFF
many,TRBJ1-2,TRBV29-1,-,TGCAGCGCTCCGTTAGCTAACTATGGCTACACCTTC,CSAPLANYGYTF
many,TRBJ2-2,TRBV6-1,-,TGTGCCAGCAGAACCGGGGAGCTGTTTTTT,CASRTGELFF
-,TRBJ2-7,TRBV28,TRBD1,TGTGCCAGCAGTTACACCGGGACAGGGGGCGTCTACGAGCAGTACTTC,CASSYTGTGGVYEQYF
-,TRBJ2-2,TRBV4-2,TRBD2,TGTGCCAGCAGCCCGGGACTAGCGGGAGCCATGAACACCGGGGAGCTGTTTTTT,CASSPGLAGAMNTGELFF
-,TRBJ2-7,TRBV20-1,TRBD1,TGCAGTGCTAGACCCTGGGACAGTAACTACGAGCAGTACTTC,CSARPWDSNYEQYF
few,TRBJ2-3,TRBV3-1,-,TGTGCCAGCAGCCAATTAGGTTCAATCGGAGCGCAGTATTTT,CASSQLGSIGAQYF
few,TRBJ2-7,TRBV6-2/TRBV6-3,TRBD1,TGTGCCAGCAGCTCAGCCGGGACAGTTGTCTACGAGCAGTACTTC,CASSSAGTVVYEQYF
-,TRBJ1-5,TRBV18,-,TGTGCCAGCTCACCAGACCACAGGGTAGGACAGCCCCAGCATTTT,CASSPDHRVGQPQHF
few,TRBJ2-3,TRBV7-2,-,TGTGCCAGCAGCTCCCGTGTTGGTGGAGATACGCAGTATTTT,CASSSRVGGDTQYF
few,TRBJ1-5,TRBV2,-,TGTGCCAGCGGAAAGGAAGTTGTTCAGCCCCAGCATTTT,CASGKEVVQPQHF
many,TRBJ2-7,TRBV5-1,-,TGCGCCAGCAGCGCCAGCGGTTGGGAGCAGTACTTC,CASSASGWEQYF
few,TRBJ2-1,TRBV12-5,-,TGTGCTAGTCACGGGGAGCCCTCTTCGCGTGAGCAGTTCTTC,CASHGEPSSREQFF
few,TRBJ2-3,TRBV20-1,-,TGCAGTGCACCTAGGTCGGATACGCAGTATTTT,CSAPRSDTQYF
many,TRBJ1-2,TRBV29-1,TRBD1,TGCAGCGTTCTTGAGTTGAAGGGACAGGGGGCGAGGACCTTC,CSVLELKGQGARTF
-,TRBJ2-5,TRBV5-6,-,TGTGCCAGCAGCCGCCGCCGACAGGTTGACTGGGAGACCCAGTACTTC,CASSRRRQVDWETQYF